Below, one T cell receptor (beta chain) is given with its context. No antigen is known for it. Base qualities are not recorded, but no much larger clone differs from it by a single base. Other nucleotide sequences in the sample specify the same CDR3. Based on the germline V gene (reference sequence), the CDR1 and CDR2 sequences are LNHDA and SQIVND. CDR3 length: 13 amino acids, cysteine to phenylalanine. The sequence is cut down to CDR3 DNA, 39 bases in frame from base 1. V is clipped by 3 bases and J by 7 bases, and the sequence between their germline boundaries is 9 bases long. The data derive from a study of cytomegalovirus exposure and HLA in healthy donors (TCRdb year 2017). Regarding the complete study: An earlier analysis of several hundred of the donors reported 250 to 300 Gb of sequence data and 95 million to 140 million unique TCR beta sequences obtained from approximately 180 million T cells. Roughly 300 gigabases of sequencing data and 75 million to 85 million unique TCR sequences made up an early release that covered 500 to 700 HLA-typed donors. The genetic ancestry cluster associated with self-reported Caucasian donors included about 81% of the roughly 400 genotyped donors. The aim of the study was to test whether cataloging public T cell receptors could identify signatures of past pathogen exposure. The T cell repertoires of about 700 subjects were profiled by immunosequencing and related to cytomegalovirus serostatus. Besides the first cohort of more than 650 subjects, a separate validation cohort made up of 120 different subjects was used. High-throughput TCR immunosequencing, statistical association of individual TCRs with disease status, and machine learning were combined to predict cytomegalovirus infection status. A later analysis re-examined previously published TCR beta repertoires from around 670 donors and added high-resolution HLA genotyping to investigate patterns of TCR occurrence. The later analysis used no new phenotypic data to find candidate immune exposures, relying instead on TCR beta sequences and their occurrence across donors. An earlier analysis of 587 of the donors used high-throughput TCR beta sequencing to judge whether each TCR beta V gene segment behaved as functional or pseudogenic. Alongside the repertoire data, information on donor age, sex, ethnicity and CMV serostatus was compiled. A later genetic analysis used genome-wide SNP genotypes for 398 of the 666 donors, treating that subset as a discovery cohort. Every discovery cohort repertoire had been produced on one sequencing platform. Both class I and class II loci were covered by HLA typing, at four-digit resolution. Typing coverage varied by locus: 629-630 donors for A, B, C, DRB1 and DQB1; roughly 560 for DQA1; over 600 for DPA1; roughly 470 for DPB1. Five DR-DQ haplotypes were handled as single units for association and clustering because linkage in the cohort was strong. On average, roughly 240,000 unique TCR beta nucleotide sequences were sequenced per donor among some 420 genotyped donors of the cohort, with 15% to 20% of those sequences being non-productive.

The protocol used for the library was the immunoSEQ multiplex PCR assay. The multiplex PCR relied on a mix of 60 forward primers for TCR Vbeta segments and 13 reverse primers for TCR Jbeta segments. A multiplex PCR assay on genomic DNA amplified the CDR3 region of rearranged TCR beta genes. The Illumina HiSeq System was used to sequence the amplified TCR beta libraries as 87-base-pair reads. In the original analysis: A later analysis counted some 80 million unique TCR beta chains across the 550 to 800 repertoires, and roughly 11 million of these chains were shared by at least two donors. A nearest-neighbor algorithm error-corrected the raw reads and collapsed the reads into unique sequences, merging closely related sequences to remove PCR and sequencing errors. Alignment of CDR3 sequences to IMGT reference sequences was used to assign V, D and J gene segments. Each retained sequence needed at least a six-nucleotide match to both a V gene segment and a J gene segment. Rearrangements were called productive when the CDR3 lacked stop codons and stayed in frame with V and J; all others were non-productive. CDR3 was defined according to IMGT convention as the region running from the second conserved V-encoded cysteine to the conserved J-encoded phenylalanine. The earlier analysis of about 610 of the donors excluded any sequence lacking an unambiguous match to a single V gene segment. In an earlier analysis of about 590 of the donors, a V segment was called functional when productive rearrangements were above 56.7%, and segregating when the standard deviation between donors exceeded 5%. A statistical classification framework was built for diagnosing cytomegalovirus status from the catalog of TCR beta chain sequences. A later analysis assigned V and J genes by comparing TCR nucleotide sequences with IMGT/GENE-DB human TR gene sequences. A later analysis assigned CDR3 sequences and most-parsimonious VDJ recombination scenarios with the TCRdist pipeline. A later analysis defined each TCR beta chain by its CDR3 amino acid sequence plus V-gene family, and excluded reads lacking a unique V-gene family. A later analysis removed 592 highly shared, low-generation-probability nucleotide sequences to deal with suspected cross-contamination and a sequencing artifact. In a later analysis, a clonal expansion index for each public chain was calculated from normalized within-repertoire ranks of inferred template counts. A later analysis computed generation probabilities with a VDJ recombination model fitted to out-of-frame rearrangements, and checked the results against IGoR. A later analysis scored TCR-TCR, TCR-HLA and TCR-CMV co-occurrence with hypergeometric tests, applying a repertoire-size bias correction to TCR pairs. A later analysis estimated false discovery rates by permuting HLA or CMV assignments 20 times. In a later analysis, co-occurring TCRs were grouped using DBSCAN, and TCRdist sequence similarity was added for clustering within HLA-allele-positive subsets. Co-occurrence clustering excluded repertoires with fewer than 30,000 or more than 120,000 public chains, plus five with anomalous nucleotide sharing. TCRdb obtained this table from immuneACCESS and retained in-frame rearrangements with V and J assigned. These tables miss some clones; where compared with another copy, unresolved V genes account for less than half of the shortfall, and the remainder is unexplained. V, J and clone size derive from that table, while D and trimming were established from the DNA sequence. The sample records around 190,000 clones, 9.5% of which are singletons. The top ten constitute 1% to 1.5% of the sample.

The cohort consisted of hundreds of healthy bone marrow donors. At the time of sampling, all cohort members were nominally healthy, though unrecorded immune exposures were likely present. The donor tested CMV seropositive and was one of the 289 seropositive cohort members. Every donor gave a peripheral blood sample, and the peripheral blood mononuclear cells from that sample were used for TCR beta sequencing. Genomic DNA extraction from the blood cell samples was performed with the Qiagen DNeasy Blood Extraction Kit. Points the paper makes about the study in general: A few of the identified cytomegalovirus-associated TCR beta chains were confirmed in vitro to be specific for cytomegalovirus antigens. A later analysis reported that several top co-occurrence clusters appeared linked to parvovirus B19, influenza, CMV and Epstein-Barr virus. A group of highly shared sequence variants was considered likely to be a technical artifact of the sequencing pipeline. The only immune exposure information available for the cohort was CMV serostatus. The presence/absence analyses assumed that sequencing depth was roughly uniform across donors, and that assumption may not be true. The earlier analysis of 587 of the donors excluded 15 to 20 rarely observed V segments, including chromosome 9 orphons, because counts were too low. In an earlier analysis of 450 to 750 of the donors, most TCR beta V segments appeared in productive rearrangements about 87% or about 30% of the time, broadly matching IMGT annotations. A later analysis associated some 17,000 TCR beta sequences with specific HLA alleles at a false discovery rate of 0.05. In a later analysis, TCR association rates were found to vary across HLA loci, with the most associated TCRs seen for DRB1 alleles and the fewest for HLA-C alleles. The study gave a list of about 170 TCR beta chains associated with cytomegalovirus. In a later analysis, HLA-associated TCR beta chains were found to be more clonally expanded and to have lower generation probabilities than equally common non-associated chains. The authors suggested that the approach could potentially be extended to other disease states and immunological phenotypes. A later genetic analysis reported fewer N-insertions in productive TCRs among donors in an Asian-associated ancestry cluster than the roughly 700-donor mean. In this cohort, only TCR beta chains were sequenced, and detectable features were limited by the absence of alpha or paired-chain data. Most TCR sequences were seen in very few donors, while some public TCRs were found in many individuals. Some IMGT-functional V segments, including TRBV6-2 and TRBV6-3, could not be distinguished by the 87-base-pair reads and were therefore excluded. Because some donors lacked HLA typing at each locus, the association tests relied only on the typed subset. A further reported finding was that TCR beta sequences accurately predicted the HLA-A and HLA-B alleles for most subjects in the first cohort. When HLA alleles, especially DR and DQ, strongly co-occurred, attributing TCR associations to individual alleles was difficult. According to a later analysis, most CMV-associated TCR beta chains appeared to be HLA-restricted, and the HLA associations seemed to be driven largely by CMV exposure. Cytomegalovirus status was reported to be diagnosed by the classifier with high specificity and sensitivity in both the original and validation cohorts. Correlated functional status among segregating V segments might be attributable to linkage disequilibrium, but an unknown experimental factor could not be ruled out. A later genetic analysis associated a missense DCLRE1C variant with V-gene and J-gene trimming of TCR beta chains, and an independent cohort replicated the association.

The receptor comes from a woman aged 25 to 45 in good health and CMV-seropositive. The sequenced material came from PBMCs. This chain joins TRBV19 to TRBJ2-2; the D gene cannot be named for sure. The DNA sequence is given as TGTGCCAGTAGTATCTCGACGGGCGGGGAGCTGTTTTTT. Its translation is CASSISTGGELFF.